The 18 T cell receptor beta chains below all came from one sample that was sequenced in a study of identical twins. TCRdb processed the 5' RACE reads anew with MiXCR; each CDR3 protein has one entry. The sample yields 200,000 to 250,000 distinct CDR3 sequences, 6.5% seen once. These records were also assigned to another study, of T cells expressing NK-cell markers.

Sample: CD8+ T cells sorted from blood. The receptors here all came from a woman under 30 in good health.

The chain uses TRBV9 and TRBJ2-3, with 8 bases aligning to TRBD2. The CDR3 totals 15 residues. The germline V gene has CDR1 SGDLS and CDR2 YYNGEE. After removal of 4 bases from V and 2 bases from J, the junction contained 6 bases not matched to a gene. CDR3 residues: CASSPYGGDTDTQYF. CDR3 sequence (DNA): TGTGCCAGCAGCCCCTACGGGGGGGACACAGATACGCAGTATTTT.

This clonotype came up many times. V gene TRBV20-1 combines with J gene TRBJ1-5, with a weak D call TRBD1 (5 bases). The CDR3 runs 12 residues. The ends were cut back, 5 bases at V and 6 bases at J, with 11 bases in the middle. CDR1 DFQATT and CDR2 SNEGSKA come from the germline V gene (reference sequence). The CDR3 sequence: CSAVDGGQPQHF. The CDR3 nucleotides are TGCAGTGCTGTGGACGGGGGTCAGCCCCAGCATTTT.

CDR3 DNA sequence: TGTGCCAGCGACCTAGCGGGAGGAACCTACAATGAGCAGTTCTTC. This gives the protein CASDLAGGTYNEQFF. The chain is built from TRBV7-9 and TRBJ2-1; 11 bases line up with TRBD2. The CDR3 is 15 amino acids. CDR1 and CDR2 from the germline V gene are SEHNR and FQNEAQ (reference sequence). The trim removed 8 bases at V and 2 bases at J, leaving 5 bases unmatched.

This chain connects TRBV6-2 or TRBV6-3 to TRBJ2-3; D uncertain. This CDR3 has 10 amino acids. Trimming cost V 8 bases and J 7 bases, with 7 bases left between them. The germline gives CDR1 MNHEY, CDR2 SVGEGT. DNA for the CDR3: TGTGCCAGCCTAGGTAATACGCAGTATTTT. Amino acid sequence: CASLGNTQYF.

About this clonotype: A much more abundant neighbour one base away suggests this may be a read error. The gene calls are TRBV7-9 and TRBJ1-1; a possible D gene is TRBD1 (6 bases). Looked up from germline, CDR1 is SEHNR and CDR2 is FQNEAQ (reference sequence). Trimming cost V 6 bases and J 1 base, with 6 bases left between them. The CDR3 length is 12 residues. CDR3 loop: CASRTGNTEAFF. CDR3 nucleotides: TGTGCCAGCAGGACAGGGAACACTGAAGCTTTCTTT.

The J gene is TRBJ2-2, the V gene TRBV12-5; no clear D. V was shortened by 1 base and J by 9 bases, with 6 bases between the two germline ends. Germline CDR1 LGHNT, CDR2 FRNRAP. The CDR3 sequence is 12 residues long. The CDR3 reads CASGLDPRELFF. CDR3 DNA sequence: TGTGCTAGTGGTTTGGACCCCCGGGAGCTGTTTTTT.

This clonotype appeared many times. The chain has TRBV12-3 or TRBV12-4 and TRBJ2-7, with a tentative D call TRBD1 (6 bases). The CDR3 runs to 13 residues. Trimming cost V 3 bases and J 2 bases, with 8 bases left between them. As DNA, the CDR3 is TGTGCCAGCAGTTTCTGGGGGCCCTACGAGCAGTACTTC. Protein sequence: CASSFWGPYEQYF.

Ten or more counts support this clonotype. The chain uses TRBV12-3 or TRBV12-4 and TRBJ2-1; 9 positions agree with TRBD2. The CDR3 is 15 amino acids. V lost 1 base, J lost 5 bases, and 3 bases stayed unmatched. CDR3 residues: CASSLEVAGDNEQFF. The CDR3 DNA reads as TGTGCCAGCAGTTTAGAAGTAGCGGGAGACAATGAGCAGTTCTTC.

This chain joins TRBV12-3 or TRBV12-4 and TRBJ2-7, with D possibly being TRBD1 or TRBD2 (5 bases each). This CDR3 contains 15 residues. Trimming shortened V by 3 bases and J by 0 bases, and 12 bases separated the two germline ends. The CDR3 sequence: CASSFYGGDSYEQYF. CDR3 DNA sequence: TGTGCCAGCAGTTTTTATGGGGGAGACTCCTACGAGCAGTACTTC.

The rearrangement links TRBV4-1 to TRBJ1-2, with TRBD1 matching over 12 bases. CDR3 length: 15 amino acids. V lost 4 bases to trimming and J lost 3 bases; unmatched junction nucleotides: 3. Germline V gene lookup returns CDR1 MGHRA and CDR2 YSYEKL. The CDR3 protein is CASSPGQGADYGYTF. CDR3 coding DNA: TGCGCCAGCAGCCCGGGACAGGGGGCTGACTATGGCTACACCTTC.

This clonotype was seen ten or more times. The chain employs TRBV20-1 and TRBJ2-1, with TRBD1 identical over 8 bases. The CDR3 is made up of 15 amino acids. Germline CDR1 is DFQATT and CDR2 is SNEGSKA (reference sequence). Trimming at V came to 5 bases and at J to 3 bases, leaving 9 bases not matched to a gene. CDR3 coding DNA: TGCAGTGCTTTAATCCCGGGACAGGACTACAATGAGCAGTTCTTC. It encodes CSALIPGQDYNEQFF.

This clonotype was counted between two and nine times. This sequence joins TRBV7-8 and TRBJ2-7; D remains ambiguous. This CDR3 comprises 14 residues. V was cut by 6 bases and J by 5 bases, with 17 bases left in between. Germline lookup yields CDR1 SGHVS and CDR2 FQNEAQ. The chain's CDR3 is CASSSAVGLHEQYF. CDR3 sequence (DNA): TGTGCCAGCAGTTCGGCGGTCGGGTTACACGAGCAGTACTTC.

This clonotype was recorded at least ten times. The V and J genes are TRBV27 and TRBJ2-1; D remains ambiguous. Germline CDR1 is MNHEY and CDR2 is SMNVEV (reference sequence). The CDR3 is 12 residues long. Trimming cost V 3 bases and J 10 bases, with 10 bases left between them. The CDR3 here is CASSLNRVEQFF. CDR3 nucleotides: TGTGCCAGCAGTTTGAATCGGGTGGAGCAGTTCTTC.

The chain uses TRBV6-2 or TRBV6-3 and TRBJ1-2, with TRBD1 as a possible D gene (5 bases). V lost 5 bases to trimming and J lost 2 bases, with 18 bases between them. Germline-derived CDR1 and CDR2 are MNHEY and SVGEGT. The CDR3 covers 16 residues. DNA of the CDR3: TGTGCCAGCAGTGATAAACTTGGACCAGGGAACTATGGCTACACCTTC. It yields the protein CASSDKLGPGNYGYTF.

The table lists this clonotype with a few counts. The genes are TRBV6-1 and TRBJ1-5; the match to TRBD1 covers 7 bases. Germline assignment: CDR1 MNHNS and CDR2 SASEGT. The CDR3 covers 14 residues. J gave up 4 bases and V 3 bases, and 3 bases lay outside the gene matches. In nucleotides, the CDR3 is TGTGCCAGCAGTGATACGGGACAGAATCAGCCCCAGCATTTT. Encoded protein: CASSDTGQNQPQHF.

This clonotype has just a few counts. The rearrangement uses TRBV19 and TRBJ2-7; perhaps TRBD2 as D (6 bases). The CDR3 sequence is 15 residues long. With 1 base removed from V and 1 base from J, the gap between germline ends came to 11 bases. Germline V gives CDR1 LNHDA, CDR2 SQIVND (reference sequence). Here the CDR3 reads CASSIAWGESYEQYF. Written as DNA, the CDR3 is TGTGCCAGTAGTATAGCGTGGGGGGAATCCTACGAGCAGTACTTC.

This sequence joins TRBV10-2 and TRBJ2-1; D is ambiguous. V was trimmed by 3 bases and J by 0 bases, leaving 9 bases between them. The V gene's germline CDR1 is WSHSY and CDR2 SAAADI. The CDR3 contains 15 residues. The CDR3 DNA reads TGCGCCAGCAGTGACGAGCTTAGCTCCTACAATGAGCAGTTCTTC. It yields the protein CASSDELSSYNEQFF.

At least ten counts were recorded for this clonotype. The rearrangement joins TRBV12-3 or TRBV12-4 to TRBJ2-3; D is ambiguous. The CDR3 extends over 14 amino acids. Trimming pared 7 bases from V and 4 bases from J, leaving 15 bases between. CDR3 residues: CASTPFPPADTQYF. The CDR3 DNA follows: TGTGCCAGCACTCCATTTCCACCTGCAGATACGCAGTATTTT.